This T cell receptor beta chain came from a study of blood T cell repertoires in COVID-19. This CDR3 is built from 14 residues. CDR1 SGHNT and CDR2 YYREEE come from the germline V gene (reference sequence). J lost 8 bases, V lost 4 bases, and 5 bases had no gene match. Produced via immunoSEQ multiplex PCR; TCRdb's table is partial and in-frame only. The sample lists about 400,000 clones; approximately 88% were seen once. The material sequenced was PBMCs or T cells enriched from blood (not recorded which). This chain connects TRBV5-4 to TRBJ1-6, with TRBD1 identical over 8 bases. The sequence was obtained from a woman aged 40 to 50 with acute COVID-19. In DNA, the CDR3 is TGTGCCAGCAGCCTAGACAGGGGTCATTCACCCCTCCACTTT. Protein product: CASSLDRGHSPLHF.